These T cell receptor beta chains were read from a single sample in a study of OX40 agonist ivuxolimab in advanced cancers. Here immunoSEQ multiplex PCR was the method, and the copy in TCRdb shows in-frame clones only, minus some. Among roughly 29,000 clones listed, around 84% were seen once. Sequencing used CD4+ or CD8+ T cells sorted from blood, obtained in a trial of the OX40 agonist ivuxolimab. These receptors all come from an adult with an advanced solid tumor such as melanoma, head and neck, liver or kidney cancer. Both conserved end residues are part of each CDR3. Fields, in order: J gene, D gene, clone size, V gene, CDR3 protein, CDR3 DNA. The D gene is left open where the match is weak. Some rows mark clone size as missing; the rest say once, few, many or name a class of expanded clone.

J: TRBJ2-3
D: TRBD2
size: NA
V: TRBV5-4
CDR3: CASSRHSFRLAPADTDTQYF
DNA: TGTGCCAGCAGCCGACACTCTTTTCGACTAGCCCCAGCCGACACAGATACGCAGTATTTT

J: TRBJ2-4
D: TRBD2
size: NA
V: TRBV18
CDR3: CASSPERLGLAAKNIQYF
DNA: TGTGCCAGCTCACCAGAACGGTTAGGACTAGCGGCCAAAAACATTCAGTACTTC

J: TRBJ2-7
D: TRBD2
size: once
V: TRBV5-4
CDR3: CASSEPGLAGAYEQYF
DNA: TGTGCCAGCAGCGAACCAGGACTAGCGGGAGCCTACGAGCAGTACTTC

J: TRBJ1-2
D: NA
size: NA
V: TRBV19
CDR3: CASSSLREGYTF
DNA: TGTGCCAGTAGTTCTCTCCGGGAGGGCTACACCTTC

J: TRBJ1-4
D: NA
size: NA
V: TRBV12-2
CDR3: CASRPSRKLFF
DNA: TGTGCAAGTCGCCCCTCGCGAAAACTGTTTTTT

J: TRBJ1-1
D: NA
size: NA
V: TRBV7-9
CDR3: CASSPPQGVVGVNTEAFF
DNA: TGTGCCAGCAGCCCCCCTCAAGGGGTTGTCGGGGTGAACACTGAAGCTTTCTTT

J: TRBJ1-5
D: TRBD1
size: NA
V: TRBV6-1
CDR3: CASSKGTGGYQPQHF
DNA: TGTGCCAGCAGTAAAGGAACAGGGGGCTATCAGCCCCAGCATTTT

J: TRBJ1-1
D: NA
size: medium-sized
V: TRBV7-8
CDR3: CASSLGHFNTEAFF
DNA: TGTGCCAGCAGCTTAGGTCATTTTAACACTGAAGCTTTCTTT

J: TRBJ1-5
D: NA
size: NA
V: TRBV28
CDR3: CASRRYNQPQHF
DNA: TGTGCCAGCCGGCGGTACAATCAGCCCCAGCATTTT

J: TRBJ2-7
D: NA
size: NA
V: TRBV6-6
CDR3: CASRSDYEQYF
DNA: TGTGCCAGCAGGTCGGACTACGAGCAGTACTTC

J: TRBJ2-1
D: TRBD2
size: medium-sized
V: TRBV9
CDR3: CASSVGEAGGPGEQFF
DNA: TGTGCCAGCAGCGTAGGAGAAGCGGGGGGCCCAGGTGAGCAGTTCTTC

J: TRBJ2-1
D: NA
size: NA
V: TRBV7-6
CDR3: CASSSLGLYNEQFF
DNA: TGTGCCAGCAGCTCACTGGGACTGTACAATGAGCAGTTCTTC

J: TRBJ2-7
D: NA
size: NA
V: TRBV7-2
CDR3: CASSLDGGVSYEQYF
DNA: TGTGCCAGCAGCTTAGACGGGGGCGTCTCCTACGAGCAGTACTTC

J: TRBJ1-2
D: TRBD1
size: NA
V: TRBV7-2
CDR3: CASSPRQGVLNGYTF
DNA: TGTGCCAGCAGCCCAAGACAGGGGGTTCTTAATGGCTACACCTTC

J: TRBJ1-5
D: NA
size: NA
V: TRBV19
CDR3: CASSIGGSDQPQHF
DNA: TGTGCCAGTAGTATTGGAGGAAGTGATCAGCCCCAGCATTTT

J: TRBJ2-2
D: TRBD1
size: NA
V: TRBV7-9
CDR3: CASRDRGFGHTGELFF
DNA: TGTGCCAGCAGGGACAGGGGATTCGGGCACACCGGGGAGCTGTTTTTT

J: TRBJ2-2
D: NA
size: NA
V: TRBV27
CDR3: CASTSLLVGGRTGELFF
DNA: TGTGCCAGCACCTCCCTCTTGGTTGGTGGGAGAACCGGGGAGCTGTTTTTT

J: TRBJ1-3
D: NA
size: NA
V: TRBV25-1
CDR3: CASSEYFQGGQAGNTIYF
DNA: TGTGCCAGCAGTGAATATTTTCAAGGCGGACAAGCTGGAAACACCATATATTTT

J: TRBJ2-1
D: TRBD1
size: NA
V: TRBV6-5
CDR3: CASSYSTGRNEQFF
DNA: TGTGCCAGCAGTTACTCGACAGGGCGGAATGAGCAGTTCTTC

J: TRBJ2-1
D: NA
size: NA
V: TRBV9
CDR3: CASSVMTGLRNEQFF
DNA: TGTGCCAGCAGCGTAATGACAGGATTACGCAATGAGCAGTTCTTC

J: TRBJ1-3
D: NA
size: NA
V: TRBV10-1
CDR3: CASTSRRYF
DNA: TGCGCCAGCACATCACGGAGATATTTT

J: TRBJ2-5
D: NA
size: few
V: TRBV11-2
CDR3: CASSRWSSSQYF
DNA: TGTGCCAGCAGTCGATGGTCGTCGAGCCAGTACTTC

J: TRBJ2-7
D: NA
size: NA
V: TRBV27
CDR3: CASSATGAGNEQYF
DNA: TGTGCCAGCAGTGCAACAGGGGCGGGGAACGAGCAGTACTTC

J: TRBJ2-7
D: TRBD2
size: NA
V: TRBV5-1
CDR3: CASSLTSGGRSYEQYF
DNA: TGCGCCAGCAGCTTGACTAGCGGGGGGCGATCCTACGAGCAGTACTTC

J: TRBJ2-7
D: NA
size: few
V: TRBV28
CDR3: CASGQGGEQYF
DNA: TGTGCCAGCGGGCAAGGGGGGGAGCAGTACTTC

J: TRBJ2-5
D: NA
size: NA
V: TRBV29-1
CDR3: CSVDLGETQYF
DNA: TGCAGCGTTGATCTGGGAGAGACCCAGTACTTC

J: TRBJ2-1
D: TRBD2
size: NA
V: TRBV28
CDR3: CASSFRLAANEQFF
DNA: TGTGCCAGCAGTTTCCGACTAGCCGCTAATGAGCAGTTCTTC

J: TRBJ2-7
D: NA
size: NA
V: TRBV13
CDR3: CASSLEAVSYEQYF
DNA: TGTGCCAGCAGCTTAGAAGCGGTATCCTACGAGCAGTACTTC

J: TRBJ2-5
D: NA
size: NA
V: TRBV28
CDR3: CASSGGVRDRQETQYF
DNA: TGTGCCAGCAGTGGAGGGGTCCGGGACAGACAAGAGACCCAGTACTTC

J: TRBJ1-1
D: TRBD1
size: NA
V: TRBV5-5
CDR3: CASSSTGATEAFF
DNA: TGTGCCAGCAGCTCCACAGGGGCCACTGAAGCTTTCTTT

J: TRBJ2-5
D: TRBD2
size: NA
V: TRBV9
CDR3: CASSADEKREWRKTQYF
DNA: TGTGCCAGCAGCGCAGATGAGAAGCGGGAGTGGCGCAAGACCCAGTACTTC

J: TRBJ1-6
D: NA
size: NA
V: TRBV28
CDR3: CATSESSYNSPLHF
DNA: TGTGCCACCAGCGAGAGCTCCTATAATTCACCCCTCCACTTT

J: TRBJ2-5
D: TRBD2
size: once
V: TRBV10-3
CDR3: CAISNPGGGGRQETQYF
DNA: TGTGCCATCAGTAACCCCGGAGGCGGGGGGAGACAAGAGACCCAGTACTTC

J: TRBJ1-6
D: NA
size: NA
V: TRBV6-5
CDR3: CASSYDRQGRSPLHF
DNA: TGTGCCAGCAGTTACGACCGCCAAGGGCGTTCACCCCTCCACTTT

J: TRBJ1-5
D: TRBD1
size: NA
V: TRBV27
CDR3: CASSPSGTVFTQPQHF
DNA: TGTGCCAGCAGCCCTTCTGGGACAGTCTTTACCCAGCCCCAGCATTTT